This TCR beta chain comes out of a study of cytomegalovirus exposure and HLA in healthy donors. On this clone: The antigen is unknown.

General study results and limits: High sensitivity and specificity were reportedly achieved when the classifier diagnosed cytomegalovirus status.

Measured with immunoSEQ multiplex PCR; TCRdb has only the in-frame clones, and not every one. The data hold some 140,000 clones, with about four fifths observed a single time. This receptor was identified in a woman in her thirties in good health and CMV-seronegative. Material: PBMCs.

As DNA, the CDR3 is TGTGCCACCAGCAGAGAAGCGGGGGGGCCAGATACGCAGTATTTT. This codes for CATSREAGGPDTQYF. The V gene is TRBV15, the J gene TRBJ2-3; 10 nucleotides line up with TRBD2. CDR1 and CDR2 from the germline V gene are LNHNV and YYDKDF (reference sequence). The CDR3 runs to 15 residues. V was clipped by 0 bases and J by 4 bases; unmatched bases: 1.